The 10 T cell receptor beta chains listed next were all sequenced from one sample in a study of cytomegalovirus exposure and HLA in healthy donors. With 60 Vbeta and 13 Jbeta primers, the PCR was carried out. Sequencing was performed with immunoSEQ multiplex PCR; in TCRdb, only in-frame clones are kept and a portion is missing. This table holds approximately 130,000 clones, roughly 9% found once. The sequenced sample was PBMCs. These receptors were taken from a woman aged 40 to 50 in good health and CMV-seropositive.

The V gene is TRBV5-1, the J gene TRBJ2-2; 11 nucleotides align to TRBD1. Trimming cost V 4 bases and J 4 bases; bases outside gene matches: 9. Germline-derived CDR1 and CDR2 are SGHRS and YFSETQ. The CDR3 contains 17 residues. The CDR3 DNA reads TGCGCCAGCAGCGGACGGACAGGGGGCATGGGCACCGGGGAGCTGTTTTTT. Encoded protein: CASSGRTGGMGTGELFF. The entire variable domain, with the rest obtained from reference TRBV5-1 and TRBJ2-2, is as follows: KAGVTQTPRYLIKTRGQQVTLSCSPISGHRSVSWYQQTPGQGLQFLFEYFSETQRNKGNFPGRFSGRQFSNSRSEMNVSTLELGDSALYLCASSGRTGGMGTGELFFGEGSRLTVL.

In this sample, this clone turned up a few times. Other DNA sequences of this sample code for an identical CDR3. The chain has TRBV5-1 and TRBJ1-5, with a possible D match to TRBD1 (6 bases). Trimming cost V 1 base and J 3 bases, with 11 bases left between them. This CDR3 is built from 15 residues. The germline V gene encodes CDR1 SGHRS and CDR2 YFSETQ. CDR3 in amino acids: CASSLTGNFNQPQHF. The CDR3 region has the DNA TGCGCCAGCAGCTTGACAGGGAATTTCAATCAGCCCCAGCATTTT.

This clone was seen a handful of times. V usage is TRBV11-2 and J usage is TRBJ2-5, with 7 bases aligning to TRBD2. The CDR3 spans 14 residues. From germline, CDR1 is SGHAT and CDR2 FQNNGV. With V trimmed by 5 bases and J by 5 bases, 8 bases remained unmatched. CDR3 nucleotides: TGTGCCAGCAGCCCATTGGGGGAGGGGGAGACCCAGTACTTC. It specifies CASSPLGEGETQYF. Supplemented by reference TRBV11-2 and TRBJ2-5, the full variable domain reads EAGVAQSPRYKIIEKRQSVAFWCNPISGHATLYWYQQILGQGPKLLIQFQNNGVVDDSQLPKDRFSAERLKGVDSTLKIQPAKLEDSAVYLCASSPLGEGETQYFGPGTRLLVL.

This clone was detected only a few times. V is TRBV2 and J is TRBJ2-5; D possibly corresponds to TRBD2 (7 bases). V was clipped by 2 bases and J by 3 bases, with 13 bases between them. The germline CDR1 and CDR2 sequences are SNHLY and FYNNEI. This CDR3 is built from 15 residues. The CDR3 DNA is TGTGCCAGCAGTGAACGGGGGGCCCGGAAAGAGACCCAGTACTTC. Translation: CASSERGARKETQYF.

The chain employs TRBV9 and TRBJ2-7; perhaps TRBD2 as D (5 bases). CDR1 is SGDLS and CDR2 is YYNGEE in the germline V gene. V lost 0 bases, J lost 6 bases, and 19 bases lay in between. The CDR3 consists of 16 residues. DNA for the CDR3: TGTGCCAGCAGCGTAGGATCATCCTTTGGCCGGGGCGAGCAGTACTTC. Its translation is CASSVGSSFGRGEQYF.

The chain employs TRBV6-5 and TRBJ1-5; D call uncertain. Germline CDR1 is MNHEY and CDR2 is SVGAGI. The CDR3 length is 13 residues. V lost 4 bases and J lost 2, with 6 bases in between. The CDR3 DNA sequence: TGTGCCAGCAGTTTGGCTCGCAATCAGCCCCAGCATTTT. Residues: CASSLARNQPQHF.

This clone was detected a few times. This sequence joins TRBV19 and TRBJ2-3; the match to TRBD2 covers 9 bases. V was pared by 7 bases and J by 2 bases, with 4 bases of the junction left unmatched. This CDR3 is built from 14 residues. The V gene's germline CDR1 is LNHDA and CDR2 SQIVND (reference sequence). CDR3: CASNERGDTDTQYF. The DNA of the CDR3 is TGTGCCAGTAATGAGCGGGGGGACACAGATACGCAGTATTTT.

This clone occurred a few times. The J gene is TRBJ2-7, the V gene TRBV5-1; 8 bases match TRBD2. The CDR3 totals 14 residues. Germline V gives CDR1 SGHRS, CDR2 YFSETQ. With V trimmed by 3 bases and J by 4 bases, 6 bases remained unmatched. CDR3 sequence (DNA): TGCGCCAGCAGCTACAGCGGGGGTGGATACGAGCAGTACTTC. It is translated as CASSYSGGGYEQYF. The full variable domain, with the rest looked up from reference TRBV5-1 and TRBJ2-7, is KAGVTQTPRYLIKTRGQQVTLSCSPISGHRSVSWYQQTPGQGLQFLFEYFSETQRNKGNFPGRFSGRQFSNSRSEMNVSTLELGDSALYLCASSYSGGGYEQYFGPGTRLTVT.

This chain connects TRBV5-6 to TRBJ2-5; 11 nucleotides match TRBD1. CDR1 and CDR2 from the germline V gene are SGHDT and YYEEEE. The CDR3 extends over 17 amino acids. The ends lost 0 bases at V and 11 bases at J; junction bases unmatched: 15. The CDR3 spells CASSLAGDRGWGGEQYF. The CDR3 nucleotides read TGTGCCAGCAGCTTGGCAGGGGACAGGGGGTGGGGCGGGGAGCAGTACTTC.

The V and J genes are TRBV20-1 and TRBJ1-1; no clear D gene. The CDR3 is 10 residues long. Germline V gives CDR1 DFQATT, CDR2 SNEGSKA (reference sequence). The V and J ends lost 7 bases and 10 bases respectively, with 13 bases between them. In nucleotides, the CDR3 is TGCAGTGTTGGGCTCCTTGGAGCTTTCTTT. Protein: CSVGLLGAFF.